The 25 T cell receptor beta chains listed next were all sequenced from one sample in a study of OX40 agonist ivuxolimab in advanced cancers. The assay was immunoSEQ multiplex PCR, and TCRdb's table has in-frame clones only and misses some. The sample holds about 98,000 clones, approximately 91% seen once. This specimen was CD4+ or CD8+ T cells sorted from blood, taken in a trial of the OX40 agonist ivuxolimab. The receptors were gathered from an adult with an advanced solid tumor such as melanoma, head and neck, liver or kidney cancer.

The rearrangement joins TRBV5-4 to TRBJ2-5, with a tentative D call TRBD1 (6 bases). The V and J ends lost 3 bases and 2 bases respectively, with 11 bases between them. There are 14 residues in the CDR3. The germline CDR1 and CDR2 sequences are SGHNT and YYREEE (reference sequence). The CDR3 is CASSSVDRQETQYF. CDR3 in DNA: TGTGCCAGCAGCTCGGTGGACAGACAAGAGACCCAGTACTTC.

The chain couples TRBV6-1 to TRBJ2-7; the match to TRBD2 covers 8 bases. Germline values: CDR1 MNHNS, CDR2 SASEGT. J was trimmed by 6 bases and V by 3 bases; bases with no gene match: 1. This CDR3 comprises 12 residues. The CDR3 DNA reads as TGTGCCAGCAGTGAGCTAGCGGGCGAGCAGTACTTC. Translated, it gives CASSELAGEQYF.

The V gene is TRBV25-1, the J gene TRBJ2-3; D possibly corresponds to TRBD1 (5 bases). Trimming stripped 2 bases from V and 4 bases from J, with 10 bases between. The CDR3 is 14 amino acids. Germline assignment: CDR1 MGHDK and CDR2 SYGVNS. The CDR3 DNA reads TGTGCCAGCAGTGAACGTAGGGGCGCAGATACGCAGTATTTT. Its translation is CASSERRGADTQYF.

J is TRBJ1-2 and V is TRBV6-1; D may be TRBD1 (6 bases). V was pared by 6 bases and J by 7 bases, with 18 bases between. CDR1 is MNHNS and CDR2 is SASEGT in the germline V gene. CDR3 length: 14 amino acids. The CDR3 region has the DNA TGTGCCAGCAGCCCCCTTGACAGGCGCCCTGGCTACACCTTC. Translated: CASSPLDRRPGYTF.

This sequence joins TRBV27 and TRBJ2-3; tentative D call: TRBD2 (5 bases). The ends were cut back, 4 bases at V and 5 bases at J, with 13 bases in the middle. The CDR3 has 14 amino acids. The germline V gene has CDR1 MNHEY and CDR2 SMNVEV (reference sequence). CDR3 sequence (DNA): TGTGCCAGCAGTTCCCCGGACTCGATAGATACGCAGTATTTT. As protein: CASSSPDSIDTQYF.

The chain has TRBV27 and TRBJ1-1; 9 bases are a match to TRBD1. CDR3 length: 17 residues. With 3 bases clipped from V and 5 bases from J, the junction kept 13 bases outside the gene matches. Germline lookup yields CDR1 MNHEY and CDR2 SMNVEV (reference sequence). CDR3 nucleotides: TGTGCCAGCAGTTTCCGACAGGGGGTCGCGCGAGGGACTGAAGCTTTCTTT. It codes for CASSFRQGVARGTEAFF.

The chain is built from TRBV7-2 and TRBJ2-3; 7 bases fit TRBD2. The V and J ends lost 2 bases and 2 bases, in that order; junction bases with no gene match: 13. Germline CDR1 SGHTA, CDR2 FQGNSA. The CDR3 extends over 18 amino acids. CDR3 coding DNA: TGTGCCAGCAGCTTAAATTCGCGGGAGAGACTATTCACAGATACGCAGTATTTT. It yields the protein CASSLNSRERLFTDTQYF.

The chain links TRBV29-1 to TRBJ1-5; D is unclear. CDR1 is SQVTM, CDR2 ANQGSEA, per germline. The CDR3 contains 14 residues. The V end lost 4 bases, the J end lost 7 bases, and 17 bases lay between the germline ends. The CDR3 region has the DNA TGCAGCGTTGTTGAGGGTAATGTTCGACAGCCCCAGCATTTT. Encoded protein: CSVVEGNVRQPQHF.

The chain recombines TRBV6-1 with TRBJ2-7; no definite D call. The germline V gene has CDR1 MNHNS and CDR2 SASEGT. The CDR3 runs to 13 residues. Deletions cut 4 bases from V and 1 base from J, with 8 bases between. In nucleotides, the CDR3 is TGTGCCAGCAGTGCGACGGTTTCCTACGAGCAGTACTTC. The encoded protein is CASSATVSYEQYF.

The rearrangement uses TRBV10-2 and TRBJ2-1; D gene ambiguous. With 2 bases removed from V and 6 bases from J, the gap between germline ends came to 2 bases. This CDR3 is 11 amino acids long. Germline V gives CDR1 WSHSY, CDR2 SAAADI. This CDR3 reads CASSEPNEQFF. The CDR3 coding sequence is TGCGCCAGCAGTGAGCCCAATGAGCAGTTCTTC.

The CDR3 DNA follows: TGTGCCAGCAGTCCGATTGGGGCCCTAGGAACGCTCTCCTACGAGCAGTACTTC. This codes for CASSPIGALGTLSYEQYF. This chain joins TRBV28 and TRBJ2-7, with a weak D call TRBD1 (5 bases). Germline assignment: CDR1 MDHEN and CDR2 SYDVKM. V gave up 5 bases and J gave up 0 bases, with 23 bases separating them. This CDR3 contains 18 residues.

This clone has only one observation. The V gene is TRBV23-1, the J gene TRBJ2-7; D is ambiguous. TRBV23-1 is flagged as an ORF with uncertain function. The CDR3 runs to 13 residues. V was pared by 6 bases and J by 2 bases, with 11 bases between. In nucleotides, the CDR3 is TGCGCCAGCAGGCAAGATAGGACCTACGAGCAGTACGTC. Its protein product is CASRQDRTYEQYV.

This chain connects TRBV19 to TRBJ2-1; 9 nucleotides agree with TRBD2. V lost 7 bases, J lost 4 bases, and 8 bases stayed unmatched. This CDR3 is built from 15 residues. Germline CDR1 LNHDA, CDR2 SQIVND (reference sequence). The CDR3 is CASNAGTSLYNEQFF. The DNA of the CDR3 is TGTGCCAGTAATGCCGGGACTAGCCTGTACAATGAGCAGTTCTTC. The full variable domain, its missing parts supplied by reference TRBV19 and TRBJ2-1, is DGGITQSPKYLFRKEGQNVTLSCEQNLNHDAMYWYRQDPGQGLRLIYYSQIVNDFQKGDIAEGYSVSREKKESFPLTVTSAQKNPTAFYLCASNAGTSLYNEQFFGPGTRLTVL.

In its sample, this clone was seen a few times. The CDR3 DNA reads TGTGCCAGCAGCGTTAGCGGGAGGAATGAGCAGTTCTTC. This sequence encodes CASSVSGRNEQFF. This chain links TRBV7-6 with TRBJ2-1, with TRBD2 matching 10 bases. This CDR3 comprises 13 residues. The V gene's germline CDR1 is SGHVS and CDR2 FNYEAQ. With V trimmed by 5 bases and J by 7 bases, 2 bases remained unmatched.

The chain is built from TRBV28 and TRBJ1-5; D unclear. The CDR3 is 15 residues long. V lost 1 base, J lost 1 base, and 8 bases lay in between. CDR1 and CDR2 (germline): MDHEN, SYDVKM. The CDR3 is CASSLLVGSNQPQHF. The CDR3, as DNA: TGTGCCAGCAGTTTATTAGTTGGGAGCAATCAGCCCCAGCATTTT. The whole variable domain, filled in from reference TRBV28 and TRBJ1-5, reads DVKVTQSSRYLVKRTGEKVFLECVQDMDHENMFWYRQDPGLGLRLIYFSYDVKMKEKGDIPEGYSVSREKKERFSLILESASTNQTSMYLCASSLLVGSNQPQHFGDGTRLSIL.

The chain's CDR3 is CASRGVPLRDEAFF. The CDR3 bases are TGTGCCAGCAGGGGAGTTCCCCTCCGAGATGAAGCTTTCTTT. The chain links TRBV6-1 to TRBJ1-1; no firm D call. CDR1 is MNHNS, CDR2 SASEGT, per germline. V was shortened by 6 bases and J by 7 bases, with 18 bases between the two germline ends. CDR3 length equals 14 residues.

The V call is TRBV6-6, the J call TRBJ1-3; a weak D match, TRBD1 (6 bases). Trimming pared 5 bases from V and 1 base from J, leaving 12 bases between. Looked up from germline, CDR1 is MNHNY and CDR2 is SVGAGI (reference sequence). The CDR3 extends over 15 amino acids. The CDR3 loop is CASSRQAPSGNTIYF. The DNA for the CDR3 is TGTGCCAGCAGTCGACAGGCGCCGTCTGGAAACACCATATATTTT.

CDR3 sequence (DNA): TGTGCCATCAGTGACAGGGATAGCAATCAGCCCCAGCATTTT. Translation gives CAISDRDSNQPQHF. This rearrangement joins TRBV10-3 to TRBJ1-5; D possibly corresponds to TRBD1 (5 bases). The germline V gene has CDR1 ENHRY and CDR2 SYGVKD. V shed 3 bases and J shed 0 bases, with 6 bases lying between them. The CDR3 totals 14 residues.

The CDR3 sequence: CASYEKQNTEAFF. CDR3 coding DNA: TGTGCCAGTTATGAAAAGCAGAACACTGAAGCTTTCTTT. The chain uses TRBV19 and TRBJ1-1, with no clear D. Trimming cost V 8 bases and J 1 base, with 11 bases left between them. Germline assignment: CDR1 LNHDA and CDR2 SQIVND (reference sequence). The CDR3 contains 13 residues.

This rearrangement joins TRBV11-2 to TRBJ2-5; no reliable D call. This CDR3 has 13 amino acids. CDR1 is SGHAT and CDR2 is FQNNGV in the germline V gene. V lost 2 bases, J lost 5 bases, and 9 bases lay in between. CDR3 amino acids: CASSLTTYETQYF. The CDR3 nucleotides are TGTGCCAGCAGCTTAACGACATACGAGACCCAGTACTTC.

Comment on this clone: Compared with germline, one end of the junction differs, possibly owing to a read error. The V call is TRBV18, the J call TRBJ1-1, with D perhaps TRBD1 (5 bases). The germline V gene has CDR1 KGHSH and CDR2 LQKENI. The CDR3 spans 15 residues. CDR3 in DNA: TGTGCCAGCTCCCCACAGCCGGCGGGGGACACTGAAGCTTTCTTT. This translates into CASSPQPAGDTEAFF.

The V and J genes are TRBV2 and TRBJ2-5; no firm D call. CDR1 SNHLY and CDR2 FYNNEI come from the germline V gene. V lost 6 bases, J lost 5 bases, and 10 bases lay in between. The CDR3 has 12 amino acids. The CDR3 coding sequence is TGTGCCAGCAGCCTTCGTAGGGAGACCCAGTACTTC. Translation: CASSLRRETQYF.

CDR3: CASSIGQGEIQPQHF. CDR3 sequence (DNA): TGTGCCAGCAGTATAGGACAAGGGGAGATTCAGCCCCAGCATTTT. The chain couples TRBV2 to TRBJ1-5, with D possibly TRBD1 on 5 matching bases. The CDR3 totals 15 residues. V was pared by 5 bases and J by 6 bases, with 17 bases between. Germline CDR1 is SNHLY and CDR2 is FYNNEI.

The chain joins TRBV10-2 to TRBJ2-1; TRBD2 agrees at 15 bases. CDR1 WSHSY and CDR2 SAAADI come from the germline V gene. The V gene end was trimmed by 1 base and the J gene end by 3 bases; junction bases not matched to a gene: 13. The CDR3 has 21 residues. The CDR3 protein is CASSEFLPGLAGGAIYNEQFF. In nucleotides, the CDR3 is TGCGCCAGCAGTGAGTTTTTACCGGGACTAGCGGGAGGCGCTATCTACAATGAGCAGTTCTTC.

The rearrangement joins TRBV6-5 to TRBJ2-4; the match to TRBD1 covers 9 bases. With 0 bases clipped from V and 5 bases from J, the junction kept 2 bases outside the gene matches. The V gene's germline CDR1 is MNHEY and CDR2 SVGAGI. The CDR3 is 15 residues long. Here the CDR3 reads CASSYSRTGENIQYF. DNA for the CDR3: TGTGCCAGCAGTTACTCGCGGACAGGGGAAAACATTCAGTACTTC.